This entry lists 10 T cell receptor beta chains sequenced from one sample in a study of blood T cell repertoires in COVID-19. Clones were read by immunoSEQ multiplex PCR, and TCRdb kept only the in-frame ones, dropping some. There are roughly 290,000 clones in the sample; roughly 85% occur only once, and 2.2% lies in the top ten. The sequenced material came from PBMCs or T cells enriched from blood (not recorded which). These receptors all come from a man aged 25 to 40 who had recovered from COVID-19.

The CDR3 DNA reads TGTGCCAGCAGCCAAGGGACAGGGGGTCTGGAGCAGTACTTC. It specifies CASSQGTGGLEQYF. The chain carries TRBV3-1 (or the pseudogene TRBV3-2) and TRBJ2-7; 10 nucleotides agree with TRBD1. The CDR3 extends over 14 amino acids. Germline V gene lookup returns CDR1 LGHDT and CDR2 YNNKEL (reference sequence). J gave up 7 bases and V 1 base, and 4 bases lay outside the gene matches.

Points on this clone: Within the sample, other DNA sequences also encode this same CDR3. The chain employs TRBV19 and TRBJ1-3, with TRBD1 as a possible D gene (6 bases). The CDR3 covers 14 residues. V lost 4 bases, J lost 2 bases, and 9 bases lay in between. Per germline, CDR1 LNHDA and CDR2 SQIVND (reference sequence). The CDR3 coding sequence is TGTGCCAGTAGTACGACAGGACCTGGAAACACCATATATTTT. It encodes CASSTTGPGNTIYF.

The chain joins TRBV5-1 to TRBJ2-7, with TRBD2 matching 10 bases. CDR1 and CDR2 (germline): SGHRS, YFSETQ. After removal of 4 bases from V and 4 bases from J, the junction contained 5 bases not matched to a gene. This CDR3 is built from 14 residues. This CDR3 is CASSPGTSEYEQYF. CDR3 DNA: TGCGCCAGCAGCCCCGGGACTAGCGAGTACGAGCAGTACTTC.

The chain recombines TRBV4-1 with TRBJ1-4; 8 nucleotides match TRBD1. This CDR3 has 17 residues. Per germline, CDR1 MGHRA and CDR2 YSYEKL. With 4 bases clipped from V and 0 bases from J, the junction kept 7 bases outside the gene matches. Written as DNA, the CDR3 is TGCGCCAGCAGCCCCCTAGGACAGGGCGCAACTAATGAAAAACTGTTTTTT. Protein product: CASSPLGQGATNEKLFF.

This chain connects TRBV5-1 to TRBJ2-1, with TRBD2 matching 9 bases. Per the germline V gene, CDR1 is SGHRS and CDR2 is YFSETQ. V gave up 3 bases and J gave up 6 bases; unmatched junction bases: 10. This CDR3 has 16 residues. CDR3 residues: CASSSWSGGGANEQFF. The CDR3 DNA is TGCGCCAGCAGCTCATGGTCGGGCGGGGGGGCCAATGAGCAGTTCTTC. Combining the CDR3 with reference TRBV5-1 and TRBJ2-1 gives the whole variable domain KAGVTQTPRYLIKTRGQQVTLSCSPISGHRSVSWYQQTPGQGLQFLFEYFSETQRNKGNFPGRFSGRQFSNSRSEMNVSTLELGDSALYLCASSSWSGGGANEQFFGPGTRLTVL.

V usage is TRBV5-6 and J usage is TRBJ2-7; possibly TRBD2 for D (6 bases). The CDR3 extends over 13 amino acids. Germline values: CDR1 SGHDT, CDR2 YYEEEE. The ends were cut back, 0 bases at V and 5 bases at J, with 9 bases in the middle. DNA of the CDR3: TGTGCCAGCAGCTTGGCAGGGAGGCACGAGCAGTACTTC. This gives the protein CASSLAGRHEQYF.

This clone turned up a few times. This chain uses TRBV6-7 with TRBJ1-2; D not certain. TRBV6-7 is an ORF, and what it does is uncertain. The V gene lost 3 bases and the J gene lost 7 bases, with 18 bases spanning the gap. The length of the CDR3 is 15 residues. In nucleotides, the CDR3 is TGTGCCAGCAGTTATTCGTTTTTTTCGGGATGTGGCTACACCTTC. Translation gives CASSYSFFSGCGYTF.

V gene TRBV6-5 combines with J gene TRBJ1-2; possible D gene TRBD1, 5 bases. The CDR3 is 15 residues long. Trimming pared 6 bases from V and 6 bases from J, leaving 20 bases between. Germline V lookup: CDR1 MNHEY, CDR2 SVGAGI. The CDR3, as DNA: TGTGCCAGCAGCCTCTCCCGGGGAGGGGCAGATGGCTACACCTTC. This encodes CASSLSRGGADGYTF.

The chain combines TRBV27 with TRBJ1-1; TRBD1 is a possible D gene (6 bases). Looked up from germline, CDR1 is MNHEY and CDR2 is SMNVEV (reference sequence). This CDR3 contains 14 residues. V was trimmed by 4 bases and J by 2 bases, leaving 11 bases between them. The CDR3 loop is CASSSWTDNTEAFF. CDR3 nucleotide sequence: TGTGCCAGCAGTTCCTGGACAGACAACACTGAAGCTTTCTTT.

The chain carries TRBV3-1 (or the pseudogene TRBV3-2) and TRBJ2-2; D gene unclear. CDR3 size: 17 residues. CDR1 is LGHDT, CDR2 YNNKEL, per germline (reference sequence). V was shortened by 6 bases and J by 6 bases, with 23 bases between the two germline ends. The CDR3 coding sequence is TGTGCCAGCAGTCCAACGTTCCGCAGCGACGGGTCCGGGGAGCTGTTTTTT. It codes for CASSPTFRSDGSGELFF.